One sample yielded the 24 T cell receptor beta chains listed below, sequenced in a study of blood T cells in healthy people across ages. Combining a sample-barcoded 5' primer with a J-beta primer mix, a second PCR ran for roughly 7 to 12 cycles. TCRdb analysed the 5' RACE reads with MiXCR anew, one entry per CDR3 protein. This table holds 650,000 to 800,000 distinct CDR3 sequences, roughly 44% found once. Input material: blood. These receptors all come from a man aged 55 to 70 in good health.

This clonotype occurred a few times. The rearrangement joins TRBV7-2 to TRBJ1-2; D is uncertain. Germline V CDR1 and CDR2: SGHTA, FQGNSA. This CDR3 contains 14 residues. V was pared by 2 bases and J by 6 bases, with 13 bases between. The CDR3 protein is CASSLLSPRNGYTF. In DNA, the CDR3 is TGTGCCAGCAGCTTATTATCGCCCCGGAATGGCTACACCTTC.

This rearrangement joins TRBV15 to TRBJ1-5; no clear D. Germline V gene sequence: CDR1 LNHNV, CDR2 YYDKDF (reference sequence). The CDR3 consists of 16 residues. Trimming shortened V by 1 base and J by 1 base, and 11 bases separated the two germline ends. Here the CDR3 reads CATSRVLGPSNQPQHF. For the CDR3, the DNA is TGTGCCACCAGCAGAGTTCTTGGCCCCAGCAATCAGCCCCAGCATTTT. Variable domain in full (rest from reference TRBV15 and TRBJ1-5): DAMVIQNPRYQVTQFGKPVTLSCSQTLNHNVMYWYQQKSSQAPKLLFHYYDKDFNNEADTPDNFQSRRPNTSFCFLDIRSPGLGDTAMYLCATSRVLGPSNQPQHFGDGTRLSIL.

Many counts were recorded for this clonotype. The chain employs TRBV20-1 and TRBJ2-7, with TRBD2 matching over 7 bases. V dropped 3 bases and J dropped 3; count of bases not matched to a gene: 5. CDR3 size: 13 residues. CDR1 DFQATT and CDR2 SNEGSKA come from the germline V gene (reference sequence). CDR3 nucleotides: TGCAGTGCTAGGGGACTACACTACTACGAGCAGTACTTC. This encodes CSARGLHYYEQYF.

The chain has TRBV11-2 and TRBJ2-5, with TRBD2 identical over 14 bases. Trimming cost V 4 bases and J 4 bases; bases outside gene matches: 5. The CDR3 is 16 residues long. Germline V lookup: CDR1 SGHAT, CDR2 FQNNGV. This chain's CDR3 is CASSSWTSGGSETQYF. The CDR3 DNA reads TGTGCCAGCAGCTCCTGGACTAGCGGGGGGTCAGAGACCCAGTACTTC.

The rearrangement links TRBV6-2 or TRBV6-3 to TRBJ1-5, with D possibly matching TRBD1 (5 bases). Germline-derived CDR1 and CDR2 are MNHEY and SVGEGT. V lost 5 bases to trimming and J lost 0 bases, with 11 bases between them. This CDR3 is 15 amino acids long. The CDR3 nucleotides read TGTGCCAGCAGTCCAGCCGGGGGTAGCAATCAGCCCCAGCATTTT. It is translated as CASSPAGGSNQPQHF.

This clonotype was counted between two and nine times. This chain links TRBV21-1 with TRBJ2-2; the table calls TRBD2, which could not be checked here. TRBV21-1 corresponds to a pseudogene. The CDR3 is 14 residues long. As DNA, the CDR3 is TGTGCCACCGGACGGGACTCACGCACCGGGGAGCTGTTTTTT. Amino acids: CATGRDSRTGELFF.

The rearrangement joins TRBV6-6 to TRBJ2-7, with 10 nucleotides matching TRBD2. The length of the CDR3 is 16 residues. V dropped 7 bases and J dropped 7; count of bases not matched to a gene: 16. CDR1 MNHNY and CDR2 SVGAGI come from the germline V gene (reference sequence). The CDR3 DNA sequence: TGTGCCAGCACCTTAGCGGGGGGATCCCTACTCAATGAGCAGTACTTC. It specifies CASTLAGGSLLNEQYF.

V and J are TRBV20-1 and TRBJ2-4; possibly TRBD2 for D (5 bases). With 4 bases removed from V and 5 bases from J, the gap between germline ends came to 15 bases. Per the germline V gene, CDR1 is DFQATT and CDR2 is SNEGSKA (reference sequence). This CDR3 spans 14 amino acids. The chain's CDR3 is CSAKTGIGENIQYF. CDR3 coding DNA: TGCAGTGCTAAAACCGGGATAGGAGAAAACATTCAGTACTTC.

The chain uses TRBV5-6 and TRBJ2-1, with 7 bases matching TRBD2. The DNA end lines up better with TRBJ2-7; the J call may be wrong. The CDR3 is 14 residues long. In germline, CDR1 is SGHDT, CDR2 YYEEEE. The CDR3 protein is CASSVAGSYNEQYF. CDR3 in DNA: TGTGCCAGCAGCGTAGCGGGTTCCTACAATGAGCAGTACTTC.

This clonotype has more than one count but fewer than ten. The chain has TRBV12-3 or TRBV12-4 and TRBJ1-5; D uncertain. This CDR3 spans 16 amino acids. Trimming cost V 2 bases and J 2 bases, with 13 bases left between them. In nucleotides, the CDR3 is TGTGCCAGCAGTTTAAATCTGGGGTCCGGCAATCAGCCCCAGCATTTT. This encodes CASSLNLGSGNQPQHF.

This clonotype occurred a few times. J is TRBJ2-6 and V is TRBV15; perhaps TRBD1 as D (6 bases). CDR1 and CDR2 (germline): LNHNV, YYDKDF (reference sequence). Trimming removed 5 bases from V and 0 bases from J, with 11 bases in between. This CDR3 comprises 16 residues. The CDR3, as DNA: TGTGCCACCAGCGCAGGACAGTTCTCTGGGGCCAACGTCCTGACTTTC. Translating gives CATSAGQFSGANVLTF.

The rearrangement links TRBV20-1 to TRBJ2-7; D perhaps matches TRBD2 (6 bases). The CDR3 loop spans 16 amino acids. Trimming pared 8 bases from V and 7 bases from J, leaving 30 bases between. Germline V lookup: CDR1 DFQATT, CDR2 SNEGSKA (reference sequence). CDR3 coding DNA: TGCAGTACCAACGCCCCCACGGGACCTGTTGCGGGAGAGCAGTACTTC. It encodes CSTNAPTGPVAGEQYF.

A single count supports this clonotype. The V and J genes are TRBV28 and TRBJ1-5, with 7 bases lining up with TRBD1. CDR3 length equals 15 residues. Losses at the gene ends were 2 bases for V and 2 bases for J; bases not matched to a gene: 3. Per the germline V gene, CDR1 is MDHEN and CDR2 is SYDVKM. The CDR3: CASSLRTGRNQPQHF. The CDR3 region has the DNA TGTGCCAGCAGTTTAAGGACAGGCCGCAATCAGCCCCAGCATTTT.

The genes are TRBV29-1 and TRBJ2-2; D perhaps matches TRBD2 (5 bases). This CDR3 has 13 amino acids. The V and J ends lost 6 bases and 7 bases respectively, with 15 bases between them. CDR1 SQVTM and CDR2 ANQGSEA come from the germline V gene. The CDR3 spells CSVAPGRDGELFF. The DNA for the CDR3 is TGCAGCGTCGCACCTGGACGGGACGGGGAGCTGTTTTTT.

The rearrangement joins TRBV7-2 to TRBJ1-2; D is undetermined. Germline CDR1 SGHTA, CDR2 FQGNSA. The CDR3 runs to 15 residues. Trimming took off 3 bases at V and 1 base at J, with 12 bases between the two ends. DNA for the CDR3: TGTGCCAGCAGCTTGGGCCTGGGAAATAACTATGGCTACACCTTC. Protein product: CASSLGLGNNYGYTF. The complete variable domain, with remaining parts taken from reference TRBV7-2 and TRBJ1-2, reads GAGVSQSPSNKVTEKGKDVELRCDPISGHTALYWYRQSLGQGLEFLIYFQGNSAPDKSGLPSDRFSAERTGGSVSTLTIQRTQQEDSAVYLCASSLGLGNNYGYTFGSGTRLTVV.

As regards this clonotype: An end of the junction does not agree with germline; a read error may underlie this. This rearrangement joins TRBV7-3 to TRBJ2-1, with D unclear. The CDR3 has 13 amino acids. CDR1 and CDR2 from the germline V gene are SGHTA and FQGTGA. CDR3 nucleotides: TGTGCCAGCAGCTTCGGCTCCTACGATGAGCAGTTCTTC. It encodes CASSFGSYDEQFF.

This sequence joins TRBV6-2 or TRBV6-3 and TRBJ2-4, with 9 bases identical to TRBD2. V trimming: 2 bases; J trimming: 4 bases; junction bases outside the gene matches: 9. CDR1 is MNHEY and CDR2 is SVGEGT in the germline V gene. The CDR3 consists of 17 residues. The CDR3 nucleotides read TGTGCCAGCAGTTACCCCGTAGCGGGGGAGCCAAAAAACATTCAGTACTTC. This codes for CASSYPVAGEPKNIQYF.

The chain is built from TRBV12-3 or TRBV12-4 and TRBJ2-1; 9 bases agree with TRBD1. The CDR3 contains 16 residues. Trimming cost V 1 base and J 3 bases; bases outside gene matches: 4. As DNA, the CDR3 is TGTGCCAGCAGTTTAGAATGGGACAGGGACTACAATGAGCAGTTCTTC. Translated: CASSLEWDRDYNEQFF.

This clonotype was counted only a few times. V is TRBV7-8 and J is TRBJ2-1; 8 positions agree with TRBD2. Germline loops: CDR1 SGHVS, CDR2 FQNEAQ. The CDR3 sequence is 14 residues long. Trimming cost V 5 bases and J 8 bases; bases outside gene matches: 8. CDR3 region: CASSTGTRYDEQFF. The CDR3 bases are TGTGCCAGCAGCACCGGGACTAGATATGATGAGCAGTTCTTC.

In this sample, this clonotype turned up a few times. The chain uses TRBV5-6 and TRBJ2-3; 7 bases agree with TRBD2. The CDR3 is 16 residues long. V dropped 1 base and J dropped 3; count of bases not matched to a gene: 8. Germline CDR1 is SGHDT and CDR2 is YYEEEE. The CDR3 spells CASSLREVIKTDTQYF. CDR3 nucleotide sequence: TGTGCCAGCAGCTTGCGGGAGGTGATTAAGACAGATACGCAGTATTTT. The full variable domain, in which reference TRBV5-6 and TRBJ2-3 provide the parts outside the CDR3, is DAGVTQSPTHLIKTRGQQVTLRCSPKSGHDTVSWYQQALGQGPQFIFQYYEEEERQRGNFPDRFSGHQFPNYSSELNVNALLLGDSALYLCASSLREVIKTDTQYFGPGTRLTVL.

This chain links TRBV2 with TRBJ2-2; possible D gene TRBD2, 6 bases. The CDR3 sequence is 17 residues long. The V end was cut by 6 bases, the J end by 0 bases, with 17 bases between. Germline CDR1 reads SNHLY; CDR2 reads FYNNEI. The CDR3, as DNA: TGTGCCAGCAGAGGGAGATCCGGGACTGCGAACACCGGGGAGCTGTTTTTT. Its translation is CASRGRSGTANTGELFF.

This clonotype was detected only a few times. For the CDR3, the DNA is TGCAGCGTGGAGCGGGGACGGCAAGAGACCCAGTACTTC. Residues: CSVERGRQETQYF. V usage is TRBV29-1 and J usage is TRBJ2-5; 7 nucleotides match TRBD2. Germline V CDR1 and CDR2: SQVTM, ANQGSEA. CDR3 size: 13 residues. J lost 2 bases, V lost 6 bases, and 6 bases had no gene match.

The chain employs TRBV4-1 and TRBJ2-5; 8 nucleotides align to TRBD2. With V trimmed by 1 base and J by 4 bases, 8 bases remained unmatched. Germline assignment: CDR1 MGHRA and CDR2 YSYEKL. The CDR3 is 16 amino acids. Here the CDR3 reads CASSQAGLAGRETQYF. The CDR3 region has the DNA TGCGCCAGCAGCCAAGCTGGGCTAGCGGGTCGAGAGACCCAGTACTTC.

The chain combines TRBV30 with TRBJ2-7, with TRBD2 matching over 13 bases. CDR1 is GTSNPN, CDR2 SVGIG, per germline (reference sequence). The ends lost 3 bases at V and 5 bases at J; junction bases unmatched: 4. The CDR3 consists of 14 residues. The CDR3 loop reads CAWRTSGGSHEQYF. DNA for the CDR3: TGTGCCTGGAGGACTAGCGGGGGGAGCCACGAGCAGTACTTC.